This TCR beta chain was identified in a study of T cells in Graves' hyperthyroidism and ophthalmopathy. Amplification of TCR beta CDR3 regions used RNA as the template. HTBI primers drove first-round RT-PCR of the TCR CDR3. TCRdb fed the multiplex PCR reads into MiXCR, producing one record per CDR3 protein. The table shows some 800,000 distinct CDR3 sequences, with around 38% occurring only once. Study-level points and caveats: Blood samples included most of the expanded thyroid clonotypes exceeding 0.001.

This clonotype has a count of ten or more. Antigen specificity is unknown. The source is a man between 18 and 29 years old with Graves' hyperthyroidism. Sequenced sample: blood.

CDR3 coding DNA: TGTGCCACCAGCCCAGGGGTTCGGGAGACCCAGTACTTC. It encodes CATSPGVRETQYF. This sequence joins TRBV15 and TRBJ2-5; D is possibly TRBD1 (6 bases). The CDR3 sequence is 13 residues long. Germline CDR1 and CDR2: LNHNV and YYDKDF (reference sequence). Trimming shortened V by 5 bases and J by 5 bases, and 12 bases separated the two germline ends.